Presented here are 20 T cell receptor beta chains from one specimen sequenced in a study of coeliac disease. TCRdb's copy holds only in-frame clones and misses some; the assay was immunoSEQ multiplex PCR. Here the sample spans more than 4,500 clones, 69% being singletons. Sequenced input: lymphocytes from the gut lamina propria. The receptors originated from a woman aged 35 to 49.

This chain links TRBV2 with TRBJ1-1, with 9 positions matching TRBD1. This CDR3 has 14 residues. The trim removed 6 bases at V and 5 bases at J, leaving 7 bases unmatched. Germline CDR1 reads SNHLY; CDR2 reads FYNNEI. The DNA of the CDR3 is TGTGCCAGCAGCGTGGACAGGGGAATGACTGAAGCTTTCTTT. Its translation is CASSVDRGMTEAFF.

The chain is built from TRBV28 and TRBJ2-3; weak D call: TRBD2 (6 bases). CDR3 size: 15 residues. Between the trimmed V and J ends, which lost 4 bases and 0 bases, there was a span of 11 bases. Germline-derived CDR1 and CDR2 are MDHEN and SYDVKM. The CDR3 here is CASSSPGLSTDTQYF. CDR3 bases: TGTGCCAGCAGTTCCCCGGGACTTAGCACAGATACGCAGTATTTT.

CDR3 in DNA: TGTGCCAGCAGTCCGCCGGAGAGGACTATGAACACTGAAGCTTTCTTT. Protein sequence: CASSPPERTMNTEAFF. The chain is built from TRBV28 and TRBJ1-1; D ambiguous. V dropped 5 bases and J dropped 0 bases, with 16 bases sitting between them. CDR3 length: 16 amino acids. The V gene's germline CDR1 is MDHEN and CDR2 SYDVKM. Using reference TRBV28 and TRBJ1-1 for the parts outside the CDR3, the full variable domain is DVKVTQSSRYLVKRTGEKVFLECVQDMDHENMFWYRQDPGLGLRLIYFSYDVKMKEKGDIPEGYSVSREKKERFSLILESASTNQTSMYLCASSPPERTMNTEAFFGQGTRLTVV.

This clone showed up just a few times. The chain joins TRBV6-5 to TRBJ2-1, with D possibly TRBD1 on 6 matching bases. Germline lookup yields CDR1 MNHEY and CDR2 SVGAGI. Trimming removed 5 bases at V and 5 bases at J, with 16 bases between. The CDR3 runs 15 residues. CDR3 coding DNA: TGTGCCAGCAGTGCCCCCGGGACAAAGCACAATGAGCAGTTCTTC. Its protein is CASSAPGTKHNEQFF.

This rearrangement joins TRBV10-3 to TRBJ2-1; D might be TRBD2 (6 bases). CDR3 length: 12 residues. The V gene's germline CDR1 is ENHRY and CDR2 SYGVKD. The V gene lost 7 bases and the J gene lost 7 bases, with 11 bases spanning the gap. The CDR3 sequence: CAITAGGNEQFF. CDR3 in DNA: TGTGCCATCACCGCCGGGGGTAATGAGCAGTTCTTC.

This clone was detected a few times. This chain joins TRBV4-2 and TRBJ2-2; D is uncertain. Germline loops: CDR1 LGHNA, CDR2 YNFKEQ. V was clipped by 2 bases and J by 6 bases, with 7 bases between them. This CDR3 comprises 13 residues. The DNA of the CDR3 is TGTGCCAGCAGCCAAACGGTTTCCGGGGAGCTGTTTTTT. Translation gives CASSQTVSGELFF.

This clone came up a few times. The chain employs TRBV7-2 and TRBJ2-3, with D maybe TRBD1 (5 bases). V was shortened by 3 bases and J by 2 bases, with 6 bases between the two germline ends. Germline CDR1 reads SGHTA; CDR2 reads FQGNSA. This CDR3 spans 13 amino acids. The CDR3 sequence is CASSFRDTDTQYF. CDR3 sequence (DNA): TGTGCCAGCAGCTTCAGGGACACAGATACGCAGTATTTT.

This rearrangement joins TRBV6-5 to TRBJ2-1, with TRBD1 matching over 7 bases. V shed 2 bases and J 6 bases; nucleotides not matched to a gene: 4. Per the germline V gene, CDR1 is MNHEY and CDR2 is SVGAGI. The CDR3 is 14 residues long. The CDR3 coding sequence is TGTGCCAGCAGTTACCCTGACAGGGTCAATGAGCAGTTCTTC. Translating gives CASSYPDRVNEQFF.

The chain has TRBV7-2 and TRBJ2-1; TRBD2 aligns across 7 bases. CDR1 is SGHTA and CDR2 is FQGNSA in the germline V gene. V shed 0 bases and J 12 bases; nucleotides not matched to a gene: 23. The CDR3 has 19 amino acids. This chain's CDR3 is CASSLALVGGLTTSTRQFF. The CDR3 region has the DNA TGTGCCAGCAGCTTAGCGCTGGTGGGAGGGTTGACGACTTCCACGAGGCAGTTCTTC.

The rearrangement joins TRBV4-3 to TRBJ2-7; 8 bases are shared with TRBD1. CDR3 size: 18 residues. The trim removed 1 base at V and 0 bases at J, leaving 11 bases unmatched. CDR1 is LGHNA and CDR2 is YSLEER in the germline V gene. CDR3: CASSQVRARGQGSYEQYF. The CDR3 DNA reads as TGCGCCAGCAGCCAAGTTCGGGCTAGAGGACAGGGCTCCTACGAGCAGTACTTC.

The rearrangement links TRBV28 to TRBJ2-5; 12 bases agree with TRBD2. The J call may not be correct, given that the DNA end is closer to TRBJ2-7. The CDR3 is 14 residues long. CDR1 MDHEN and CDR2 SYDVKM come from the germline V gene. The CDR3 sequence is CASSLLAGGNEQYF. In DNA form, the CDR3 reads TGTGCCAGCAGTCTACTAGCGGGAGGAAACGAGCAGTACTTC.

The DNA for the CDR3 is TGTGCCAGCAGCTTAGCCCGCGAGAACACTGAAGCTTTCTTT. Its protein product is CASSLARENTEAFF. This chain joins TRBV7-8 and TRBJ1-1, with unresolved D. CDR1 is SGHVS and CDR2 is FQNEAQ in the germline V gene. The length of the CDR3 is 14 residues. V was clipped by 0 bases and J by 1 base, with 6 bases between them.

The V gene is TRBV29-1, the J gene TRBJ1-1; D ambiguous. Per germline, CDR1 SQVTM and CDR2 ANQGSEA. CDR3 size: 13 residues. V lost 5 bases to trimming and J lost 10 bases, with 20 bases between them. The CDR3 DNA sequence: TGCAGCGTTTCAGAGGGCAGGCATCAAGCAGCTTTCTTT. Residues: CSVSEGRHQAAFF. The complete variable domain, with remaining parts taken from reference TRBV29-1 and TRBJ1-1, reads SAVISQKPSRDICQRGTSLTIQCQVDSQVTMMFWYRQQPGQSLTLIATANQGSEATYESGFVIDKFPISRPNLTFSTLTVSNMSPEDSSIYLCSVSEGRHQAAFFGQGTRLTVV.

The sample holds a few counts of this clone. The chain carries TRBV5-4 and TRBJ2-1, with D possibly matching TRBD1 (5 bases). With 2 bases removed from V and 3 bases from J, the gap between germline ends came to 12 bases. This CDR3 has 15 residues. The V gene's germline CDR1 is SGHNT and CDR2 YYREEE (reference sequence). The CDR3 loop reads CASSFPGMGYNEQFF. In DNA, the CDR3 is TGTGCCAGCAGCTTCCCAGGGATGGGCTACAATGAGCAGTTCTTC.

This clone was detected only a few times. CDR3 DNA: TGCGCCAGCAGCCAGCTGGGGGGTCGGGCAGATACGCAGTATTTT. This gives the protein CASSQLGGRADTQYF. The chain links TRBV4-3 to TRBJ2-3, with D perhaps TRBD2 (6 bases). V was cut by 3 bases and J by 4 bases, with 14 bases left in between. Germline-derived CDR1 and CDR2 are LGHNA and YSLEER. CDR3 size: 15 residues.

The chain joins TRBV7-4 to TRBJ1-2; TRBD1 matches at 7 bases. The V gene's germline CDR1 is SGHVT and CDR2 SQSDAQ. V dropped 6 bases and J dropped 6; count of bases not matched to a gene: 4. CDR3 length: 12 residues. For the CDR3, the DNA is TGTGCCAGCAGAAAAGACAGGGATGGCTACACCTTC. It encodes CASRKDRDGYTF.

This clone was seen just once. A read error may produce the germline difference seen at one junction end. CDR3 residues: CVSSRERANSYNEQFF. CDR3 DNA: TGTGTCAGCTCACGTGAGCGGGCGAACTCCTACAATGAGCAGTTCTTC. This rearrangement joins TRBV18 to TRBJ2-1, with TRBD2 as a possible D gene (6 bases). The germline V gene has CDR1 KGHSH and CDR2 LQKENI. This CDR3 has 16 amino acids.

The chain couples TRBV19 to TRBJ2-5, with 7 bases lining up with TRBD2. The CDR3 contains 13 residues. CDR1 and CDR2 from the germline V gene are LNHDA and SQIVND (reference sequence). V trimming: 9 bases; J trimming: 5 bases; junction bases outside the gene matches: 9. Here the CDR3 DNA reads TGTGCCAGCAACCCGGGGGGTTGGGAGACCCAGTACTTC. Amino acids: CASNPGGWETQYF.

The chain recombines TRBV4-2 with TRBJ2-5, with 8 bases lining up with TRBD2. After removal of 0 bases from V and 2 bases from J, the junction contained 2 bases not matched to a gene. Germline lookup yields CDR1 LGHNA and CDR2 YNFKEQ. The CDR3 totals 15 residues. The CDR3 protein is CASSQDSGGQETQYF. The CDR3 DNA follows: TGTGCCAGCAGCCAAGATTCGGGAGGGCAAGAGACCCAGTACTTC.

The chain combines TRBV29-1 with TRBJ2-2; 9 positions agree with TRBD1. Germline CDR1 is SQVTM and CDR2 is ANQGSEA. V lost 7 bases, J lost 1 base, and 7 bases stayed unmatched. This CDR3 contains 15 residues. CDR3 DNA: TGCAGCGCCCTGACAGGGGGATGGAACACCGGGGAGCTGTTTTTT. Its protein product is CSALTGGWNTGELFF.